One and the same sample provided the 31 T cell receptor beta chains below, sequenced in a study of Ad26.COV2.S vaccination and SARS-CoV-2 variants. Generated by immunoSEQ multiplex PCR, the TCRdb table keeps only in-frame clones and is missing some. The table records 430,000 or so clones, more than 80% of them present only once. The treatment was: about 20 received Ad26.COV2.S at low or high dose, single or two shots; roughly 5 received placebo; per-sample allocation not given. Samples were taken on day 63 after the first vaccine or placebo injection. The sequences come from peripheral blood, collected in a trial of Ad26.COV2.S vaccine versus placebo. These receptors were taken from a person between 18 and 65 years old who received the Ad26.COV2.S COVID-19 vaccine or a placebo.

The genes are TRBV27 and TRBJ2-1; D is undetermined. This CDR3 has 15 amino acids. The ends were cut back, 0 bases at V and 0 bases at J, with 6 bases in the middle. Germline assignment: CDR1 MNHEY and CDR2 SMNVEV (reference sequence). The CDR3 DNA follows: TGTGCCAGCAGTTTATCAGCTTACTCCTACAATGAGCAGTTCTTC. Its translation is CASSLSAYSYNEQFF.

The gene calls are TRBV5-1 and TRBJ2-1; tentative D call: TRBD2 (6 bases). The CDR3 contains 15 residues. With 4 bases removed from V and 1 base from J, the gap between germline ends came to 12 bases. From germline, CDR1 is SGHRS and CDR2 YFSETQ. The CDR3 loop reads CASSVGLSSYNEQFF. The DNA for the CDR3 is TGCGCCAGCAGCGTAGGACTATCATCCTACAATGAGCAGTTCTTC.

J is TRBJ1-2 and V is TRBV19; D remains ambiguous. Germline values: CDR1 LNHDA, CDR2 SQIVND (reference sequence). Deletions cut 3 bases from V and 4 bases from J, with 15 bases between. This CDR3 contains 15 residues. This CDR3 is CASSILGQVSYGYTF. CDR3 bases: TGTGCCAGTAGTATTCTCGGGCAGGTATCCTATGGCTACACCTTC.

The V gene is TRBV5-4, the J gene TRBJ2-7; D perhaps matches TRBD1 (6 bases). The germline CDR1 and CDR2 sequences are SGHNT and YYREEE (reference sequence). V lost 5 bases, J lost 2 bases, and 14 bases lay in between. The CDR3 is made up of 14 amino acids. The CDR3 spells CASSYRDVPYEQYF. The CDR3 DNA is TGTGCCAGCAGTTACAGGGACGTTCCCTACGAGCAGTACTTC.

The genes are TRBV7-6 and TRBJ2-2; D possibly corresponds to TRBD2 (6 bases). Between the trimmed V and J ends, which lost 8 bases and 6 bases, there was a span of 28 bases. The CDR3 sequence is 18 residues long. Germline V gives CDR1 SGHVS, CDR2 FNYEAQ. The CDR3 DNA reads TGTGCCAGCTTATCCTCGGGACTCACCCCCGAGGGACCCGGGGAGCTGTTTTTT. It codes for CASLSSGLTPEGPGELFF.

The rearrangement uses TRBV5-1 and TRBJ1-6; no firm D call. V lost 4 bases, J lost 5 bases, and 13 bases lay in between. This CDR3 is 15 amino acids long. Germline V lookup: CDR1 SGHRS, CDR2 YFSETQ. In nucleotides, the CDR3 is TGCGCCAGCAGCCCTACCGGGCCCAATAATTCACCCCTCCACTTT. Encoded protein: CASSPTGPNNSPLHF.

The V call is TRBV7-2, the J call TRBJ2-7, with D hard to call. The CDR3 is 14 residues long. Germline CDR1 and CDR2: SGHTA and FQGNSA. Deletions cut 5 bases from V and 5 bases from J, with 16 bases between. The CDR3 DNA reads TGTGCCAGCAGCCCAAGCGCATCCGTCCACGAGCAGTACTTC. As protein: CASSPSASVHEQYF.

This sequence joins TRBV5-1 and TRBJ2-5; TRBD1 or TRBD2 may be the D gene (5 bases each). CDR1 is SGHRS and CDR2 is YFSETQ in the germline V gene. V lost 6 bases and J 0 bases, leaving 15 bases between the germline ends. The CDR3 is made up of 15 amino acids. The CDR3 DNA reads as TGCGCCAGCACCCCTTTAAGAGGGGACCAAGAGACCCAGTACTTC. Residues: CASTPLRGDQETQYF.

This chain links TRBV5-1 with TRBJ1-1; 7 bases align to TRBD1. Germline CDR1 and CDR2: SGHRS and YFSETQ. V lost 3 bases, J lost 4 bases, and 3 bases stayed unmatched. The CDR3 totals 13 residues. The CDR3 nucleotides are TGCGCCAGCAGCTCGGGACAGCTCACTGAAGCTTTCTTT. Amino acids: CASSSGQLTEAFF.

The chain uses TRBV16 and TRBJ2-2; TRBD1 aligns across 8 bases. Germline-derived CDR1 and CDR2 are KGHSY and FQNENV. J lost 0 bases, V lost 0 bases, and 3 bases had no gene match. The length of the CDR3 is 17 residues. The chain's CDR3 is CASSQSRGQANTGELFF. In nucleotides, the CDR3 is TGTGCCAGCAGCCAATCGCGGGGACAGGCGAACACCGGGGAGCTGTTTTTT.

The chain carries TRBV4-3 and TRBJ2-3, with 11 bases matching TRBD1. This CDR3 has 18 amino acids. Trimming cost V 4 bases and J 3 bases; bases outside gene matches: 12. In germline, CDR1 is LGHNA, CDR2 YSLEER. This CDR3 reads CASSRDTGGTGGTDTQYF. The DNA for the CDR3 is TGCGCCAGCAGCCGAGATACCGGCGGGACAGGGGGGACAGATACGCAGTATTTT.

This clone was found a few times. The V and J genes are TRBV15 and TRBJ1-5, with D tentatively TRBD1 (6 bases). This CDR3 is 12 amino acids long. Trimming left V 8 bases short and J 1 base short, with 6 bases between. Per the germline V gene, CDR1 is LNHNV and CDR2 is YYDKDF (reference sequence). The CDR3 loop reads CATGTSNQPQHF. CDR3 nucleotides: TGTGCCACCGGGACAAGCAATCAGCCCCAGCATTTT.

This rearrangement joins TRBV6-5 to TRBJ2-4, with D perhaps TRBD1 (6 bases). In germline, CDR1 is MNHEY, CDR2 SVGAGI. This CDR3 contains 12 residues. The V end lost 9 bases, the J end lost 4 bases, and 10 bases lay between the germline ends. Here the CDR3 reads CASVGHKNIQYF. The CDR3 DNA reads TGTGCCAGTGTGGGACATAAAAACATTCAGTACTTC.

This chain connects TRBV7-9 to TRBJ1-2; TRBD1 matches 7 bases. The CDR3 contains 15 residues. Per the germline V gene, CDR1 is SEHNR and CDR2 is FQNEAQ (reference sequence). V trimming: 5 bases; J trimming: 7 bases; junction bases outside the gene matches: 13. CDR3 bases: TGTGCCAGCAGCCTAACCCCAGGGGGGGAAGGTGGCTACACCTTC. Its translation is CASSLTPGGEGGYTF.

This sequence joins TRBV21-1 and TRBJ2-7; the table calls TRBD2, which could not be checked here. TRBV21-1 is a recognized pseudogene. The CDR3 sequence is 16 residues long. The CDR3 DNA reads as TGTGCCAGCAGCAAAGGGACTAGCGGGAGGGCCTACGAGCAGTACTTC. Translated, it gives CASSKGTSGRAYEQYF.

This chain joins TRBV3-1 (or the pseudogene TRBV3-2) and TRBJ2-5, with D possibly TRBD2 on 5 matching bases. The CDR3 has 13 amino acids. Germline loops: CDR1 LGHDT, CDR2 YNNKEL (reference sequence). V lost 3 bases and J lost 1, with 6 bases in between. CDR3 in amino acids: CASSHRGQETQYF. In DNA form, the CDR3 reads TGTGCCAGCAGCCATCGGGGCCAAGAGACCCAGTACTTC.

V and J are TRBV5-1 and TRBJ1-2; D is possibly TRBD1 (5 bases). V lost 0 bases and J 0 bases, leaving 12 bases between the germline ends. The germline V gene has CDR1 SGHRS and CDR2 YFSETQ. CDR3 length: 16 residues. CDR3 sequence (DNA): TGCGCCAGCAGCTTGGTGGCTGGGGCAACTAACTATGGCTACACCTTC. Encoded protein: CASSLVAGATNYGYTF. Supplemented by reference TRBV5-1 and TRBJ1-2, the full variable domain reads KAGVTQTPRYLIKTRGQQVTLSCSPISGHRSVSWYQQTPGQGLQFLFEYFSETQRNKGNFPGRFSGRQFSNSRSEMNVSTLELGDSALYLCASSLVAGATNYGYTFGSGTRLTVV.

This clone has more than one count but fewer than ten. The V call is TRBV6-4, the J call TRBJ2-3, with TRBD2 matching over 11 bases. CDR1 is MRHNA and CDR2 is SNTAGT in the germline V gene. V dropped 6 bases and J dropped 4; count of bases not matched to a gene: 6. The CDR3 sequence is 15 residues long. The CDR3 DNA reads as TGTGCCAGCAGCGCCACTAGCGGGAGCCCAGATACGCAGTATTTT. Translated: CASSATSGSPDTQYF.

The chain carries TRBV10-2 and TRBJ2-7, with TRBD1 as a possible D gene (5 bases). V lost 4 bases to trimming and J lost 13 bases, with 14 bases between them. CDR1 is WSHSY and CDR2 is SAAADI in the germline V gene. The CDR3 is 11 amino acids. The CDR3 sequence: CASSGLTDTYF. The CDR3 nucleotides are TGCGCCAGCAGTGGGTTGACAGACACATACTTC.

This clone occurred a few times. The chain recombines TRBV27 with TRBJ1-6; tentatively, D is TRBD1 (5 bases). Germline V gives CDR1 MNHEY, CDR2 SMNVEV (reference sequence). This CDR3 is built from 17 residues. Trimming pared 10 bases from V and 8 bases from J, leaving 27 bases between. This CDR3 is CATTASVGPGWDSPLHF. For the CDR3, the DNA is TGTGCCACCACCGCGTCGGTGGGCCCAGGGTGGGATTCACCCCTCCACTTT.

This rearrangement joins TRBV10-3 to TRBJ2-2; 7 bases line up with TRBD2. CDR3 length: 14 amino acids. Germline V gene lookup returns CDR1 ENHRY and CDR2 SYGVKD. The trim removed 10 bases at V and 1 base at J, leaving 6 bases unmatched. The CDR3 region is CATASGVNTGELFF. The CDR3 region has the DNA TGTGCCACCGCTAGCGGAGTGAACACCGGGGAGCTGTTTTTT.

The chain has TRBV10-3 and TRBJ2-1, with TRBD2 matching 8 bases. Germline assignment: CDR1 ENHRY and CDR2 SYGVKD. V was pared by 2 bases and J by 6 bases, with 3 bases of the junction left unmatched. The CDR3 totals 14 residues. CDR3 region: CAISEREGPNEQFF. The CDR3 DNA reads TGTGCCATCAGTGAGCGGGAGGGCCCCAATGAGCAGTTCTTC.

The chain carries TRBV28 and TRBJ2-1; D may be TRBD2 (5 bases). Germline V gene sequence: CDR1 MDHEN, CDR2 SYDVKM. With 3 bases removed from V and 0 bases from J, the gap between germline ends came to 9 bases. The CDR3 is 15 residues long. The CDR3 here is CASSFEGDSYNEQFF. The CDR3 DNA follows: TGTGCCAGCAGTTTTGAGGGAGACTCCTACAATGAGCAGTTCTTC.

This chain uses TRBV9 with TRBJ1-4; D is possibly TRBD1 (6 bases). Germline V gene lookup returns CDR1 SGDLS and CDR2 YYNGEE. The CDR3 totals 14 residues. V lost 4 bases and J 3 bases, leaving 10 bases between the germline ends. CDR3 protein: CASSRTAANEKLFF. For the CDR3, the DNA is TGTGCCAGCAGCCGGACAGCGGCTAATGAAAAACTGTTTTTT.

The chain carries TRBV11-3 and TRBJ2-3, with D unclear. This CDR3 spans 15 amino acids. V lost 0 bases and J 3 bases, leaving 10 bases between the germline ends. Germline CDR1 reads SGHNT; CDR2 reads YENEEA. CDR3 in amino acids: CASSLDGRFTDTQYF. In nucleotides, the CDR3 is TGTGCCAGCAGCTTAGATGGTAGATTTACAGATACGCAGTATTTT.

The chain is built from TRBV4-3 and TRBJ1-1; D ambiguous. Per the germline V gene, CDR1 is LGHNA and CDR2 is YSLEER. V lost 1 base and J 5 bases, leaving 8 bases between the germline ends. The CDR3 has 13 residues. For the CDR3, the DNA is TGCGCCAGCAGCCAAGCCAAGAGAACTGAAGCTTTCTTT. This translates into CASSQAKRTEAFF.

The chain has TRBV7-9 and TRBJ2-7; 9 bases map to TRBD1. The CDR3 is 15 amino acids. CDR1 and CDR2 (germline): SEHNR, FQNEAQ (reference sequence). Trimming removed 4 bases from V and 1 base from J; junction bases left unmatched: 5. CDR3 DNA sequence: TGTGCCAGCAGCTCTCGACAGGGGGGGTCCTACGAGCAGTACTTC. Amino acids: CASSSRQGGSYEQYF.

The chain carries TRBV4-3 and TRBJ2-2; D gene unclear. V shed 1 base and J shed 1 base, with 4 bases lying between them. The germline V gene encodes CDR1 LGHNA and CDR2 YSLEER. The CDR3 runs to 14 residues. CDR3: CASSQVENTGELFF. The CDR3 DNA sequence: TGCGCCAGCAGCCAAGTAGAGAACACCGGGGAGCTGTTTTTT.

The rearrangement joins TRBV4-3 to TRBJ2-7, with D tentatively TRBD1 or TRBD2 (6 bases each). Germline assignment: CDR1 LGHNA and CDR2 YSLEER. V shed 0 bases and J shed 3 bases, with 12 bases lying between them. CDR3 length: 15 residues. The CDR3 here is CASSQDWGALYEQYF. The CDR3 nucleotides read TGCGCCAGCAGCCAAGACTGGGGGGCTCTCTACGAGCAGTACTTC.

The J gene is TRBJ2-7, the V gene TRBV15; 8 nucleotides agree with TRBD2. Looked up from germline, CDR1 is LNHNV and CDR2 is YYDKDF (reference sequence). Losses at the gene ends were 1 base for V and 2 bases for J; bases not matched to a gene: 13. This CDR3 has 18 residues. The CDR3 loop reads CATSRGERLAGPTYEQYF. CDR3 bases: TGTGCCACCAGCAGAGGAGAGAGATTAGCGGGACCAACCTACGAGCAGTACTTC.

The chain couples TRBV3-1 (or the pseudogene TRBV3-2) to TRBJ1-2; D unclear. The CDR3 spans 14 residues. The germline V and J ends were trimmed by 0 bases and 4 bases, with 9 bases remaining between them. Germline values: CDR1 LGHDT, CDR2 YNNKEL (reference sequence). The CDR3 DNA is TGTGCCAGCAGCCAAGATAAGGGTAGCTATGGCTACACCTTC. As protein: CASSQDKGSYGYTF.